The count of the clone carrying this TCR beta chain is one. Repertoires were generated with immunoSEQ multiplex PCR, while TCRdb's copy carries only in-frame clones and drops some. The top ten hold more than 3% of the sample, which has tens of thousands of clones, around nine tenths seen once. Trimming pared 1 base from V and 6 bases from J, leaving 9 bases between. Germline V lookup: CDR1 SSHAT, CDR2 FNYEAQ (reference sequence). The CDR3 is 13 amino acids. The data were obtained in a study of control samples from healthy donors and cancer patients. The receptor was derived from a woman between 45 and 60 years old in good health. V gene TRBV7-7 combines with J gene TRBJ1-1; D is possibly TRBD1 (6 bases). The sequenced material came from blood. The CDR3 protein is CASSLGRGSEAFF. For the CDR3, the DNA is TGTGCCAGCAGCTTAGGCAGGGGTTCTGAAGCTTTCTTT.